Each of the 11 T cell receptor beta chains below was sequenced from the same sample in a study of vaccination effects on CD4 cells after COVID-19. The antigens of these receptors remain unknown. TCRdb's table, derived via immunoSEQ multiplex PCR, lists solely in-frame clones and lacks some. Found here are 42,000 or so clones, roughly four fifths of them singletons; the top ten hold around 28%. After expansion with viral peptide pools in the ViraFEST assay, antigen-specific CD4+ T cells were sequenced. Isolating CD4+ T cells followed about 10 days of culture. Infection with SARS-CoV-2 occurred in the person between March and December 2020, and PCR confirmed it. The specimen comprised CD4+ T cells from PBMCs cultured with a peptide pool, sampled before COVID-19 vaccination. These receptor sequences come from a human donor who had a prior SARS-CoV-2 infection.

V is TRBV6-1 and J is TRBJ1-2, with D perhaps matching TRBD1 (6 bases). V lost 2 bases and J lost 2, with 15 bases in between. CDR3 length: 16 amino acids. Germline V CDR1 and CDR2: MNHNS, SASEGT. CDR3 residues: CASSERGHLDNYGYTF. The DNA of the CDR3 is TGTGCCAGCAGTGAACGGGGACACCTCGACAACTATGGCTACACCTTC.

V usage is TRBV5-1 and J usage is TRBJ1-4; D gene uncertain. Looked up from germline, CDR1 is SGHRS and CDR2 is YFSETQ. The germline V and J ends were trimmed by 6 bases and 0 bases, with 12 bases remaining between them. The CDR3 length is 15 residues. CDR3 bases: TGCGCCAGCAAGTCATGGTACACAACTAATGAAAAACTGTTTTTT. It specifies CASKSWYTTNEKLFF.

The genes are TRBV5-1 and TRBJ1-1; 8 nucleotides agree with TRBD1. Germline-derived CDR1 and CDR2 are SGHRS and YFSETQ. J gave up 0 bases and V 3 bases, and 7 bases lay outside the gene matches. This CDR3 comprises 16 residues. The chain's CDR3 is CASSSLNRGMNTEAFF. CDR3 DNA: TGCGCCAGCAGCTCTTTAAACAGGGGGATGAACACTGAAGCTTTCTTT. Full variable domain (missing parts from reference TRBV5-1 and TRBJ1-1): KAGVTQTPRYLIKTRGQQVTLSCSPISGHRSVSWYQQTPGQGLQFLFEYFSETQRNKGNFPGRFSGRQFSNSRSEMNVSTLELGDSALYLCASSSLNRGMNTEAFFGQGTRLTVV.

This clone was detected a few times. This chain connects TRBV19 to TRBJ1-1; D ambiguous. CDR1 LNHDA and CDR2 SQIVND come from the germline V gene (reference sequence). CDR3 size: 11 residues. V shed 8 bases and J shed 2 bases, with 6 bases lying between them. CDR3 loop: CASERNTEAFF. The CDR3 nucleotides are TGTGCCAGTGAGAGAAACACTGAAGCTTTCTTT.

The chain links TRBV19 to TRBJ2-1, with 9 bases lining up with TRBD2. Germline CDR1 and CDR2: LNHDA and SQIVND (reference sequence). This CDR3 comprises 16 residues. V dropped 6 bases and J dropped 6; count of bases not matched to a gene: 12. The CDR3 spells CASRGNPSGKFNEQFF. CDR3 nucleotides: TGTGCCAGTAGGGGGAACCCTAGCGGGAAATTCAATGAGCAGTTCTTC.

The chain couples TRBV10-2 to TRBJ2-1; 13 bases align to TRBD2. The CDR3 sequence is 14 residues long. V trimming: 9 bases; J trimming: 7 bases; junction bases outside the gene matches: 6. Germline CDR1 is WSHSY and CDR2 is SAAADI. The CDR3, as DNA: TGCGCCAGTAAGAGGACTAGCGGGAGTAATGAGCAGTTCTTC. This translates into CASKRTSGSNEQFF.

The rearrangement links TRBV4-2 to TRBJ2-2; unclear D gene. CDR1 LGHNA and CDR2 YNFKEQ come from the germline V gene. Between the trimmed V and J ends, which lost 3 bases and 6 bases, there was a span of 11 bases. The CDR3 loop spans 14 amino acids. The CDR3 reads CASSQLSTAGELFF. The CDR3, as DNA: TGTGCCAGCAGCCAGCTCTCTACGGCCGGGGAGCTGTTTTTT.

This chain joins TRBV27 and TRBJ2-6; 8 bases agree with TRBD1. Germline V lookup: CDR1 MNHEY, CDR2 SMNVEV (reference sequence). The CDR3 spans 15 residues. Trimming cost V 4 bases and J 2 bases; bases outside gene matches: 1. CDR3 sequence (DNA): TGTGCCAGCAGTTCAGGGGGCGCTGGGGCCAACGTCCTGACTTTC. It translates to CASSSGGAGANVLTF. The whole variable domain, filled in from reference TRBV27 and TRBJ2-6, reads EAQVTQNPRYLITVTGKKLTVTCSQNMNHEYMSWYRQDPGLGLRQIYYSMNVEVTDKGDVPEGYKVSRKEKRNFPLILESPSPNQTSLYFCASSSGGAGANVLTFGAGSRLTVL.

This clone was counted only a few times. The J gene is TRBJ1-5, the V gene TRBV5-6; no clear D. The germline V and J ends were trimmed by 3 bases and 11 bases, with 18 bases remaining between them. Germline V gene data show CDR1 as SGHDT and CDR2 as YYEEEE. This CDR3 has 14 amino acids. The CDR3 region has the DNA TGTGCCAGCAGCTCCACCTCCCGCGGTTCGGCCCAGCATTTT. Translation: CASSSTSRGSAQHF.

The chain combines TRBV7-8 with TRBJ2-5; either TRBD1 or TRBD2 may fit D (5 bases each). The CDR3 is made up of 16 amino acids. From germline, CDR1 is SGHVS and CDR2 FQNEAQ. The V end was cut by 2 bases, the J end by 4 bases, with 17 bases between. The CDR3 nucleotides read TGTGCCAGCAGCTTAAGCCCAGAGGGGTGGGGAGAGACCCAGTACTTC. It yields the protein CASSLSPEGWGETQYF. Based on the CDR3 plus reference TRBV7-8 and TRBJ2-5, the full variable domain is GAGVSQSPRYKVAKRGQDVALRCDPISGHVSLFWYQQALGQGPEFLTYFQNEAQLDKSGLPSDRFFAERPEGSVSTLKIQRTQQEDSAVYLCASSLSPEGWGETQYFGPGTRLLVL.

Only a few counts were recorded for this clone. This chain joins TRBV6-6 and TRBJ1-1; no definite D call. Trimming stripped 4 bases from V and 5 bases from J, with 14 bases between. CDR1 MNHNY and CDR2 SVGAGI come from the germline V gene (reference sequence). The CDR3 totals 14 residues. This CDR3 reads CASSFPGLWTEAFF. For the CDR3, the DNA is TGTGCCAGCAGTTTTCCGGGATTGTGGACTGAAGCTTTCTTT.